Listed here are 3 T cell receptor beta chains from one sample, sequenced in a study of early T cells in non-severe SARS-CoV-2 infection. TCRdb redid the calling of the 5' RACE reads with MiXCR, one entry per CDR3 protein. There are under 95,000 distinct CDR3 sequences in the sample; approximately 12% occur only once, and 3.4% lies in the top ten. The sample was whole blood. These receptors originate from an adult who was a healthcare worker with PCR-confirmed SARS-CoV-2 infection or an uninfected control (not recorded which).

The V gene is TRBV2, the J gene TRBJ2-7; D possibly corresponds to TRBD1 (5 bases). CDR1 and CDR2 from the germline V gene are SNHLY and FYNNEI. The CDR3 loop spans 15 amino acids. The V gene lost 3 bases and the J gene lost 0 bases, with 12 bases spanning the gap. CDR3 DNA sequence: TGTGCCAGCAGTGATAGACAGCTATTCTCCTACGAGCAGTACTTC. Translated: CASSDRQLFSYEQYF.

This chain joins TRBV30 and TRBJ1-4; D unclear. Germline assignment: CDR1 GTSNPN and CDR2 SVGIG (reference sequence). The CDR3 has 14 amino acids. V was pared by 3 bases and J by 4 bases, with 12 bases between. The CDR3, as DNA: TGTGCCTGGAGGTCTACCGCGAATAATGAAAAACTGTTTTTT. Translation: CAWRSTANNEKLFF.

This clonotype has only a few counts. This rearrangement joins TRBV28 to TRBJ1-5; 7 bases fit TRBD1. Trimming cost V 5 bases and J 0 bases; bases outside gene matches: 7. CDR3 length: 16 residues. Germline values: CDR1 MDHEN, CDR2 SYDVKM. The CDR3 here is CASSALDRNSNQPQHF. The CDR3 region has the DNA TGTGCCAGCAGTGCCTTGGACAGGAATAGCAATCAGCCCCAGCATTTT.